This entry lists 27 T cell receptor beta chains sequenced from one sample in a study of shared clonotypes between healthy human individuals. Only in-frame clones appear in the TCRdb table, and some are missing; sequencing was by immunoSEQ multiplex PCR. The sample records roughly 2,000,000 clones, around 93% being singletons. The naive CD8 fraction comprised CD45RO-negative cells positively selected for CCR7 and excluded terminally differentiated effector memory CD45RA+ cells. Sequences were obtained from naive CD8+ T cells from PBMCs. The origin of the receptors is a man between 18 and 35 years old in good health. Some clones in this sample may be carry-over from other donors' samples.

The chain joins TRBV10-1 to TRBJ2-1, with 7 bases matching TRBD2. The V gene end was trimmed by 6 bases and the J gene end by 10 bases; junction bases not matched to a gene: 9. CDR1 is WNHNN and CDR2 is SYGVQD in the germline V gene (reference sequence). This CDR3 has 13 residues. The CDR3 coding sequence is TGCGCCAGCAGCGAAGCTCCTAGCGGCGAGCAGTTCTTC. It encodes CASSEAPSGEQFF.

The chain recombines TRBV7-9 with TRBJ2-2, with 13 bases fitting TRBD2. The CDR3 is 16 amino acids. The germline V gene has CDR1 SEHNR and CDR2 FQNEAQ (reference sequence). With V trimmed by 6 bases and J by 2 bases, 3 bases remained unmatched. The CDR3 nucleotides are TGTGCCAGCAGATGGGGACTAGCGGGAAACACCGGGGAGCTGTTTTTT. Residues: CASRWGLAGNTGELFF. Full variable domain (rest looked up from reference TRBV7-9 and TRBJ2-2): DTGVSQNPRHKITKRGQNVTFRCDPISEHNRLYWYRQTLGQGPEFLTYFQNEAQLEKSRLLSDRFSAERPKGSFSTLEIQRTEQGDSAMYLCASRWGLAGNTGELFFGEGSRLTVL.

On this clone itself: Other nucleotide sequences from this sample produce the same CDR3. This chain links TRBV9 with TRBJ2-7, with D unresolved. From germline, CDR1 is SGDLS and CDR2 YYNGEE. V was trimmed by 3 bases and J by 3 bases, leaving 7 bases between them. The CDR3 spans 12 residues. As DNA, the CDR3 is TGTGCCAGCAGCGAAAACAGCTACGAGCAGTACTTC. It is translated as CASSENSYEQYF.

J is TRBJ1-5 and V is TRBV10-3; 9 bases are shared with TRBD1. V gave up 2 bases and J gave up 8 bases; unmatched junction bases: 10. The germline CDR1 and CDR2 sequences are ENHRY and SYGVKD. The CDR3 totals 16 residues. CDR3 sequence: CAISELPGTGKEPQHF. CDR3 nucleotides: TGTGCCATCAGTGAGCTCCCCGGGACAGGGAAGGAGCCCCAGCATTTT.

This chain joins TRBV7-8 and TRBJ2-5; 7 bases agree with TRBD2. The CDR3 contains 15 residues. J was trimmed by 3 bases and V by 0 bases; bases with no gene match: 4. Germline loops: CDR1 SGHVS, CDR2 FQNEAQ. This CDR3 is CASSLARLAEETQYF. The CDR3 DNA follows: TGTGCCAGCAGCTTAGCGCGTCTAGCGGAAGAGACCCAGTACTTC.

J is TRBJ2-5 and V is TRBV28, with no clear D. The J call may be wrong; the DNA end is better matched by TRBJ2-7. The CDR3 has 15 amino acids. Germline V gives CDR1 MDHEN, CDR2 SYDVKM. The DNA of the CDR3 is TGTGCCAGCCAATTGGAGCTCAACCCCTCCTACGAGCAGTACTTC. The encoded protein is CASQLELNPSYEQYF.

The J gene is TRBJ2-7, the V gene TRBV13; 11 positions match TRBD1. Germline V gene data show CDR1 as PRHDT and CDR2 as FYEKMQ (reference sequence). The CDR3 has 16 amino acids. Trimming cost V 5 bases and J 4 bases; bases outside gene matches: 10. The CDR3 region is CASSRDRGDDPYEQYF. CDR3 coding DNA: TGTGCCAGCAGCCGGGACAGGGGGGACGACCCATACGAGCAGTACTTC.

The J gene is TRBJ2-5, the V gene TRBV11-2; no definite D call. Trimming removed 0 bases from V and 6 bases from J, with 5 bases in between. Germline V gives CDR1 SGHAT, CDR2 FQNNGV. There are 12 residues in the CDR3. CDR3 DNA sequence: TGTGCCAGCAGCTTAGATGTGCAGACCCAGTACTTC. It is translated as CASSLDVQTQYF.

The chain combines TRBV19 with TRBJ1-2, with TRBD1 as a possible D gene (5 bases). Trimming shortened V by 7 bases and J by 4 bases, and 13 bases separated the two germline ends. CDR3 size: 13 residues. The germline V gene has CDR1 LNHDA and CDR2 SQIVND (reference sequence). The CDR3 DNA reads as TGTGCCAGTAACTGGCAGGGAGCCTATGGCTACACCTTC. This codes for CASNWQGAYGYTF.

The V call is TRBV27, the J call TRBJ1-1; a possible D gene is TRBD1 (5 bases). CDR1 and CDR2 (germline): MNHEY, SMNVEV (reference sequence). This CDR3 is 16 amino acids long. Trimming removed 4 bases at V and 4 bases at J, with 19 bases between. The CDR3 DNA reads TGTGCCAGCAGTTCGCTCCTCGGGGCGCCCGGCACTGAAGCTTTCTTT. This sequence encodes CASSSLLGAPGTEAFF.

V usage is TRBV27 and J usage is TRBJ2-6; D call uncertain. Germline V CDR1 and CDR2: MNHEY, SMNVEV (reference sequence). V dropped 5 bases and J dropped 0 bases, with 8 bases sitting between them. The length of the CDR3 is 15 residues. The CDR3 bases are TGTGCCAGCAGTGTATGGAGCTCTGGGGCCAACGTCCTGACTTTC. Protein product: CASSVWSSGANVLTF.

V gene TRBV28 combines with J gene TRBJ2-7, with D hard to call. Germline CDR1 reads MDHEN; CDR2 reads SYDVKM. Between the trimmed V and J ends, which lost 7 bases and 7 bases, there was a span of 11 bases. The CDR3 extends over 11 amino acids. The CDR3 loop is CASTWLNEQYF. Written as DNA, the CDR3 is TGTGCCAGCACCTGGTTAAATGAGCAGTACTTC.

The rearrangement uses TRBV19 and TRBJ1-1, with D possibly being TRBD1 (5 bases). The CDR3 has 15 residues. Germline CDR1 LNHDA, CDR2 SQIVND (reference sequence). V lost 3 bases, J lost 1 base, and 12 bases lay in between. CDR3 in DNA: TGTGCCAGTAGTATTTTTGGAAGGGGGAACACTGAAGCTTTCTTT. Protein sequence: CASSIFGRGNTEAFF.

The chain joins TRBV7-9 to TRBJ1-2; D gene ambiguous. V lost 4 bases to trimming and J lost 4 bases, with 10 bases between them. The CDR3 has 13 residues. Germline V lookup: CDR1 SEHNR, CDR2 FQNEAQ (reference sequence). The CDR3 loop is CASSSAGIYGYTF. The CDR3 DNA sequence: TGTGCCAGCAGCTCTGCGGGGATCTATGGCTACACCTTC.

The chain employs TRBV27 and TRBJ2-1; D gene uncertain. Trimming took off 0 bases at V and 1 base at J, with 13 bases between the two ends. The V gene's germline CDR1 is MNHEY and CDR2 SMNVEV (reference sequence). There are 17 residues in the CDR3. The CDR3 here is CASSLSWAQTSYNEQFF. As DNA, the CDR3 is TGTGCCAGCAGTTTATCATGGGCCCAGACATCCTACAATGAGCAGTTCTTC.

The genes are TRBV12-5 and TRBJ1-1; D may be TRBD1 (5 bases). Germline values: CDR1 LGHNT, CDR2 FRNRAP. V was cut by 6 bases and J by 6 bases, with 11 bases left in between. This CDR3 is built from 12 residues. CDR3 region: CASGYGGAEAFF. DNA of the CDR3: TGTGCTAGTGGCTATGGGGGGGCTGAAGCTTTCTTT.

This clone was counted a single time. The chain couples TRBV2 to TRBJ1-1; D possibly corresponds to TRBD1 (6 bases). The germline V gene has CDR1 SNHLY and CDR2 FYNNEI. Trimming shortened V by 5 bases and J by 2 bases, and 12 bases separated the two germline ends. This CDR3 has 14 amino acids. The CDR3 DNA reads TGTGCCAGCAGTTACCCGGACAGAAACACTGAAGCTTTCTTT. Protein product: CASSYPDRNTEAFF. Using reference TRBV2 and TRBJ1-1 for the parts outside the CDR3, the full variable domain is EPEVTQTPSHQVTQMGQEVILRCVPISNHLYFYWYRQILGQKVEFLVSFYNNEISEKSEIFDDQFSVERPDGSNFTLKIRSTKLEDSAMYFCASSYPDRNTEAFFGQGTRLTVV.

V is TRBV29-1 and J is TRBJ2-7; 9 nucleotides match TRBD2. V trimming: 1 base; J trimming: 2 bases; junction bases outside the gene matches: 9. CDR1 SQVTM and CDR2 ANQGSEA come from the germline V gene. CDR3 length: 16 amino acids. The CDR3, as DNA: TGCAGCGTTGAAGGCGGTCGCGGGAGGGCCCCCTACGAGCAGTACTTC. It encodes CSVEGGRGRAPYEQYF.

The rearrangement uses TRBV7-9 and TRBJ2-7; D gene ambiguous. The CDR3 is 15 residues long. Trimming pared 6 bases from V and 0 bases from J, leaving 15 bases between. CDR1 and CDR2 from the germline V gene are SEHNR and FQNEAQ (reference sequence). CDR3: CASRRDTRSSYEQYF. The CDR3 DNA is TGTGCCAGCAGAAGAGATACACGGAGCTCCTACGAGCAGTACTTC.

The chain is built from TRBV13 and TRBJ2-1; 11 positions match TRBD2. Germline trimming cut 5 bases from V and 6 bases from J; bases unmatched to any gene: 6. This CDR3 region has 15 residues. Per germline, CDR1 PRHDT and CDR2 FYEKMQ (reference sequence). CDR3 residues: CASSPPGTSGNEQFF. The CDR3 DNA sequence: TGTGCCAGCAGCCCACCCGGGACTAGCGGCAATGAGCAGTTCTTC.

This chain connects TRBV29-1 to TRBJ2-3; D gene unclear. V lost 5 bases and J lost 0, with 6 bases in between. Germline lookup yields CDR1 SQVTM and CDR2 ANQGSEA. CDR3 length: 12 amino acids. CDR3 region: CSVPTSTDTQYF. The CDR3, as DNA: TGCAGCGTTCCAACAAGCACAGATACGCAGTATTTT.

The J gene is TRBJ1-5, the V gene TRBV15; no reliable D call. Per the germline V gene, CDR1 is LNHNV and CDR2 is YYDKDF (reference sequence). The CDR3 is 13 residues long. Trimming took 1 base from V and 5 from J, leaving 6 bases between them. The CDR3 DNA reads TGTGCCACCAGCAGAGGATTTGATCAGCCCCAGCATTTT. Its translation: CATSRGFDQPQHF. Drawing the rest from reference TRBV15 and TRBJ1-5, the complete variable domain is DAMVIQNPRYQVTQFGKPVTLSCSQTLNHNVMYWYQQKSSQAPKLLFHYYDKDFNNEADTPDNFQSRRPNTSFCFLDIRSPGLGDTAMYLCATSRGFDQPQHFGDGTRLSIL.

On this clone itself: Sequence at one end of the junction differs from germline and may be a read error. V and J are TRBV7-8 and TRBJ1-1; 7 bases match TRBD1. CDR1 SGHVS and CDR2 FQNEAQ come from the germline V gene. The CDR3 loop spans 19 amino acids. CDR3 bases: TGTGCCAGCAGCCTAGCAGTCCCAGGGGGATATGATAGGAACACTGAAGCTTTCTTT. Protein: CASSLAVPGGYDRNTEAFF.

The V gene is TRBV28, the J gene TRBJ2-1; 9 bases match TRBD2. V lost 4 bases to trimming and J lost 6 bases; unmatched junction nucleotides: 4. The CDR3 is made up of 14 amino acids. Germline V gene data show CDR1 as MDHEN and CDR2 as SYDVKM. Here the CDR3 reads CASSWREGGNEQFF. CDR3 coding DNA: TGTGCCAGCAGTTGGCGGGAGGGCGGCAATGAGCAGTTCTTC.

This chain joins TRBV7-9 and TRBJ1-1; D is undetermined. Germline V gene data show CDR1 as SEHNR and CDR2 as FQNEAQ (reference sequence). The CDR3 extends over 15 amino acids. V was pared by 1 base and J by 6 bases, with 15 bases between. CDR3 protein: CASSLVRPLGSEAFF. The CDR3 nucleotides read TGTGCCAGCAGCTTAGTAAGGCCACTCGGATCTGAAGCTTTCTTT.

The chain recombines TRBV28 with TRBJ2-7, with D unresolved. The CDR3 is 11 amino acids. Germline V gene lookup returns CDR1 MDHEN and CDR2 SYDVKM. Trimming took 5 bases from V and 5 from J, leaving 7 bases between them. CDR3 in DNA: TGTGCCAGCAGTCCTTCCGACGAGCAGTACTTC. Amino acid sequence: CASSPSDEQYF.

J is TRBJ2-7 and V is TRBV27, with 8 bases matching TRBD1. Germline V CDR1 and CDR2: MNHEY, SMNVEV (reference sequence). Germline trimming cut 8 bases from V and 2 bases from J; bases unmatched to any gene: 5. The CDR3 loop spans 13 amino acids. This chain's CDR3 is CASVDRGTYEQYF. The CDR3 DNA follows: TGTGCCAGCGTAGACAGGGGCACCTACGAGCAGTACTTC.